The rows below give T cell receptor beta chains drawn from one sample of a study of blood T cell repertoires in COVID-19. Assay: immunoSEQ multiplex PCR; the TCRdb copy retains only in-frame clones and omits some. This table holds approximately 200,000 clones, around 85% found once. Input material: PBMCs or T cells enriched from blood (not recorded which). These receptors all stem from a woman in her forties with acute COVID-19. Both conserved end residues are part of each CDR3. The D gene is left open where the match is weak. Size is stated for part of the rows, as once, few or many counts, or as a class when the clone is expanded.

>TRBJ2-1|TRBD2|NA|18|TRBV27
TGTGCCAGCAGTCCACAGGGACTAGCGGGGGGGCTTGGAAATGAGCAGTTCTTC
CASSPQGLAGGLGNEQFF
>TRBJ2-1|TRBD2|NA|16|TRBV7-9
TGTGCCAGCAGCACGCTACGCAGCGGGACGTACAATGAGCAGTTCTTC
CASSTLRSGTYNEQFF
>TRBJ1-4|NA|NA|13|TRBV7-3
TGTGCCAGCAGCCCCGATCGGGGGGAAAAACTGTTTTTT
CASSPDRGEKLFF
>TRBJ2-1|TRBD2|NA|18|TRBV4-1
TGCGCCAGCAGCCACCGCCGACTAGCGGAATACTCCTACAATGAGCAGTTCTTC
CASSHRRLAEYSYNEQFF
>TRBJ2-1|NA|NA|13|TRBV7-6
TGTGCCAGCAGCATAACACAGTACAATGAGCAGTTCTTC
CASSITQYNEQFF
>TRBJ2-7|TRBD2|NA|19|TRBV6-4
TGTGCCAGCATCCCCCGGCTAGCGGGGGTGTCTCGATTCAACTACGAGCAGTACTTC
CASIPRLAGVSRFNYEQYF
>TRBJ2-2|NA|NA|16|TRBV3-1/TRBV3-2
TGTGCCAGCAGCCAAGAACGCTTCCCGGGCACCGGGGAGCTGTTTTTT
CASSQERFPGTGELFF
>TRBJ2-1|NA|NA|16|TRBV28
TGTGCCAGCACCCCCTTAGGACACATCAATTACAATGAGCAGTTCTTC
CASTPLGHINYNEQFF
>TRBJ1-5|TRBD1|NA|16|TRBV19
TGTGCCAGTAGTATCTTAGGGACAGCGATAAATCAGCCCCAGCATTTT
CASSILGTAINQPQHF
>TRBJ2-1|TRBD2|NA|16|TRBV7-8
TGTGCCAGCAGCTTAGAATTCCAGCGGGGGAATAATGAGCAGTTCTTC
CASSLEFQRGNNEQFF
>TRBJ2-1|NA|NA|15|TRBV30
TGTGCCTGGAGCCACTTAGGAGGGGCGTACAATGAGCAGTTCTTC
CAWSHLGGAYNEQFF
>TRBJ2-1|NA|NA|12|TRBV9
TGTGCCAGCAGCCTTTACCGGGGTGAGCAGTTCTTC
CASSLYRGEQFF
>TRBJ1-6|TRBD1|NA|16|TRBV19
TGTGCCAGTAGTATCCTCCCACAGGGGGCCAATTCACCCCTCCACTTT
CASSILPQGANSPLHF
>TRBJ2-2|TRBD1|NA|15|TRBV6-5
TGTGCCAGCAGTTACGGACAGGCTAACACCGGGGAGCTGTTTTTT
CASSYGQANTGELFF
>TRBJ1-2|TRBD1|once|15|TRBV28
TGTGCCAGCAGTACCACGACAGGGGGCTTTTATGGCTACACCTTC
CASSTTTGGFYGYTF